Below are 25 T cell receptor beta chains sequenced from a single sample in a study of blood T cell repertoires in COVID-19. The data were produced by immunoSEQ multiplex PCR, yet TCRdb's version contains in-frame clones alone and is incomplete. The sample consists of almost 250,000 clones, almost 85% of them appearing once. The sequenced material came from PBMCs or T cells enriched from blood (not recorded which). These receptors came from a woman aged 45-60 years with acute COVID-19.

The rearrangement links TRBV18 to TRBJ1-1; D may be TRBD1 (6 bases). The ends were cut back, 4 bases at V and 2 bases at J, with 8 bases in the middle. CDR1 is KGHSH and CDR2 is LQKENI in the germline V gene. This CDR3 region has 13 residues. For the CDR3, the DNA is TGTGCCAGCTCACGGGACAAAAACACTGAAGCTTTCTTT. Protein: CASSRDKNTEAFF.

This chain joins TRBV7-6 and TRBJ2-1, with 9 bases matching TRBD2. The ends lost 4 bases at V and 4 bases at J; junction bases unmatched: 5. The CDR3 runs to 15 residues. The germline gives CDR1 SGHVS, CDR2 FNYEAQ. The CDR3 DNA reads TGTGCCAGCAGCTACGAAACTAGCGGGTACAATGAGCAGTTCTTC. As protein: CASSYETSGYNEQFF. Together with reference TRBV7-6 and TRBJ2-1, the CDR3 gives the full variable domain: GAGVSQSPRYKVTKRGQDVALRCDPISGHVSLYWYRQALGQGPEFLTYFNYEAQQDKSGLPNDRFSAERPEGSISTLTIQRTEQRDSAMYRCASSYETSGYNEQFFGPGTRLTVL.

The CDR3 spells CASSELAGGHYTGELFF. The CDR3 DNA is TGTGCCAGTAGTGAGCTAGCGGGGGGGCACTACACCGGGGAGCTGTTTTTT. The chain has TRBV19 and TRBJ2-2; 12 bases are a match to TRBD2. This CDR3 contains 17 residues. Germline V lookup: CDR1 LNHDA, CDR2 SQIVND (reference sequence). With V trimmed by 5 bases and J by 3 bases, 7 bases remained unmatched.

The rearrangement uses TRBV19 and TRBJ1-5; 7 bases are shared with TRBD1. Germline loops: CDR1 LNHDA, CDR2 SQIVND (reference sequence). Losses at the gene ends were 7 bases for V and 3 bases for J; bases not matched to a gene: 9. The CDR3 sequence is 15 residues long. CDR3 in amino acids: CASIVRTGDNQPQHF. The CDR3 DNA sequence: TGTGCCAGTATCGTCAGGACAGGCGACAATCAGCCCCAGCATTTT.

A word on this clone: This same CDR3 is encoded by further DNA sequences in the sample. V is TRBV30 and J is TRBJ2-7; 8 nucleotides align to TRBD1. CDR1 GTSNPN and CDR2 SVGIG come from the germline V gene (reference sequence). The CDR3 length is 12 residues. J was trimmed by 4 bases and V by 3 bases; bases with no gene match: 2. The DNA of the CDR3 is TGTGCCTGGAGGGACAGGGCTTACGAGCAGTACTTC. It is translated as CAWRDRAYEQYF.

This rearrangement joins TRBV18 to TRBJ2-7; tentative D call: TRBD1 (6 bases). Between the trimmed V and J ends, which lost 3 bases and 11 bases, there was a span of 20 bases. Germline V gene lookup returns CDR1 KGHSH and CDR2 LQKENI. There are 14 residues in the CDR3. The CDR3 nucleotides read TGTGCCAGCTCACCTACGGGACAAAACATGAGGGAGTACTTC. Its protein is CASSPTGQNMREYF.

The V call is TRBV9, the J call TRBJ1-4, with TRBD1 identical over 7 bases. From germline, CDR1 is SGDLS and CDR2 YYNGEE. The V segment lost 2 bases and the J segment 3 bases; nucleotides outside the gene matches: 7. This CDR3 comprises 16 residues. CDR3: CASSVGTELANEKLFF. The DNA for the CDR3 is TGTGCCAGCAGCGTCGGGACAGAACTGGCTAATGAAAAACTGTTTTTT. The full variable domain, its missing parts supplied by reference TRBV9 and TRBJ1-4, is DSGVTQTPKHLITATGQRVTLRCSPRSGDLSVYWYQQSLDQGLQFLIQYYNGEERAKGNILERFSAQQFPDLHSELNLSSLELGDSALYFCASSVGTELANEKLFFGSGTQLSVL.

V usage is TRBV7-2 and J usage is TRBJ1-1; 11 positions match TRBD1. Germline loops: CDR1 SGHTA, CDR2 FQGNSA. Germline trimming cut 5 bases from V and 6 bases from J; bases unmatched to any gene: 11. This CDR3 is built from 16 residues. DNA of the CDR3: TGTGCCAGCAGCCCTTGGGGGACAGGGGGATATTCTGAAGCTTTCTTT. This gives the protein CASSPWGTGGYSEAFF.

The chain couples TRBV3-1 (or the pseudogene TRBV3-2) to TRBJ2-2; possibly TRBD2 for D (6 bases). The CDR3 loop spans 14 amino acids. V dropped 5 bases and J dropped 4 bases, with 11 bases sitting between them. CDR1 and CDR2 (germline): LGHDT, YNNKEL (reference sequence). The CDR3 is CASSAGRVTGELFF. CDR3 nucleotide sequence: TGTGCCAGCAGCGCGGGGCGAGTCACCGGGGAGCTGTTTTTT.

The chain employs TRBV2 and TRBJ1-2; D gene uncertain. The V gene's germline CDR1 is SNHLY and CDR2 FYNNEI. This CDR3 spans 11 amino acids. With 7 bases removed from V and 2 bases from J, the gap between germline ends came to 5 bases. CDR3 in amino acids: CASTLNYGYTF. CDR3 coding DNA: TGTGCCAGCACACTGAACTATGGCTACACCTTC.

The rearrangement uses TRBV10-3 and TRBJ2-7; a weak D match, TRBD1 (6 bases). This CDR3 is built from 14 residues. CDR1 ENHRY and CDR2 SYGVKD come from the germline V gene. The V end lost 0 bases, the J end lost 5 bases, and 11 bases lay between the germline ends. CDR3 DNA sequence: TGTGCCATCAGTGAGTCGATGGGGGCTAACGAGCAGTACTTC. Translation gives CAISESMGANEQYF.

The chain couples TRBV18 to TRBJ2-7; 9 bases align to TRBD2. Trimming cost V 3 bases and J 4 bases; bases outside gene matches: 7. Germline loops: CDR1 KGHSH, CDR2 LQKENI. The CDR3 spans 15 residues. The CDR3 DNA is TGTGCCAGCTCACCGACTAGCGGTTCCCCTTACGAGCAGTACTTC. Protein: CASSPTSGSPYEQYF. The variable domain in full, with the rest retrieved from reference TRBV18 and TRBJ2-7, is NAGVMQNPRHLVRRRGQEARLRCSPMKGHSHVYWYRQLPEEGLKFMVYLQKENIIDESGMPKERFSAEFPKEGPSILRIQQVVRGDSAAYFCASSPTSGSPYEQYFGPGTRLTVT.

In this sample, this clone turned up a few times. V gene TRBV19 combines with J gene TRBJ1-2, with D maybe TRBD1 (6 bases). The V end was cut by 4 bases, the J end by 5 bases, with 20 bases between. Germline lookup yields CDR1 LNHDA and CDR2 SQIVND (reference sequence). The CDR3 has 16 residues. CDR3 amino acids: CASSNTRQAQIYGYTF. The CDR3 DNA is TGTGCCAGTAGTAATACTCGACAGGCACAAATATATGGCTACACCTTC.

The rearrangement uses TRBV6-5 and TRBJ1-5, with TRBD1 identical over 11 bases. V lost 4 bases and J lost 6; bases outside the gene matches: 8. The CDR3 covers 16 residues. Germline loops: CDR1 MNHEY, CDR2 SVGAGI. The CDR3 DNA reads TGTGCCAGCAGTTCCGGGGACAGGGGGTTTGGTCAGCCCCAGCATTTT. Residues: CASSSGDRGFGQPQHF.

The J gene is TRBJ1-3, the V gene TRBV6-2 or TRBV6-3; tentative D call: TRBD1 (6 bases). V gave up 5 bases and J gave up 4 bases, with 30 bases separating them. The CDR3 consists of 20 residues. The germline gives CDR1 MNHEY, CDR2 SVGEGT. This CDR3 is CASSLRARRGTSVNGNTIYF. CDR3 DNA: TGTGCCAGCAGTCTACGAGCACGACGAGGGACATCCGTAAACGGAAACACCATATATTTT.

This chain links TRBV6-1 with TRBJ2-5, with 7 bases lining up with TRBD1. V lost 3 bases to trimming and J lost 3 bases; unmatched junction nucleotides: 10. Germline V gene data show CDR1 as MNHNS and CDR2 as SASEGT. The CDR3 runs to 16 residues. CDR3 residues: CASSDPTGRFEETQYF. The CDR3 nucleotides are TGTGCCAGCAGTGACCCGACAGGGCGGTTCGAAGAGACCCAGTACTTC.

The chain has TRBV5-6 and TRBJ2-5, with 15 bases identical to TRBD2. Per the germline V gene, CDR1 is SGHDT and CDR2 is YYEEEE. Unmatched junction bases numbered 6, after V lost 4 bases and J lost 2 bases. The CDR3 extends over 17 amino acids. The CDR3 region has the DNA TGTGCCAGCAGCCCTGGACTAGCGGGGGGGTGGCAAGAGACCCAGTACTTC. Its protein is CASSPGLAGGWQETQYF.

The chain recombines TRBV10-3 with TRBJ1-1; no definite D call. The CDR3 sequence is 14 residues long. From germline, CDR1 is ENHRY and CDR2 SYGVKD. Trimming stripped 7 bases from V and 0 bases from J, with 12 bases between. This chain's CDR3 is CAIMEGGMNTEAFF. The CDR3 bases are TGTGCCATCATGGAGGGCGGGATGAACACTGAAGCTTTCTTT.

This clone has only a few counts. The gene calls are TRBV6-1 and TRBJ2-6; D unclear. This CDR3 is built from 15 residues. Germline CDR1 reads MNHNS; CDR2 reads SASEGT. V lost 3 bases to trimming and J lost 1 base, with 7 bases between them. The CDR3, as DNA: TGTGCCAGCAGTGATATCGGGTCTGGGGCCAACGTCCTGACTTTC. The encoded protein is CASSDIGSGANVLTF.

V usage is TRBV27 and J usage is TRBJ2-7, with TRBD2 matching over 7 bases. The V and J ends lost 5 bases and 6 bases, in that order; junction bases with no gene match: 7. This CDR3 has 13 amino acids. Germline values: CDR1 MNHEY, CDR2 SMNVEV (reference sequence). CDR3 DNA: TGTGCCAGCAGTAAAAGGGAGGGACGCGAGCAGTACTTC. Protein sequence: CASSKREGREQYF.

The chain has TRBV2 and TRBJ1-5; D may be TRBD1 (5 bases). Per germline, CDR1 SNHLY and CDR2 FYNNEI. The CDR3 sequence is 14 residues long. The V and J ends lost 1 base and 7 bases respectively, with 11 bases between them. CDR3 in DNA: TGTGCCAGCAGTGAAGAGTCGTGGACACAGCCCCAGCATTTT. Its translation is CASSEESWTQPQHF.

This chain links TRBV6-2 or TRBV6-3 with TRBJ1-5, with TRBD1 as a possible D gene (6 bases). This CDR3 is built from 15 residues. Germline V CDR1 and CDR2: MNHEY, SVGEGT. Trimming cost V 6 bases and J 0 bases, with 12 bases left between them. The CDR3 nucleotides read TGTGCCAGCAGCCGGGGGGGCGTTAGCAATCAGCCCCAGCATTTT. Encoded protein: CASSRGGVSNQPQHF.

This clone was observed a handful of times. This sequence joins TRBV7-2 and TRBJ1-2; the D gene is possibly TRBD1 (5 bases). There are 11 residues in the CDR3. Germline CDR1 reads SGHTA; CDR2 reads FQGNSA. Trimming stripped 5 bases from V and 9 bases from J, with 10 bases between. The CDR3 loop reads CASSMDTSYTF. The DNA for the CDR3 is TGTGCCAGCAGCATGGACACTAGCTACACCTTC.

The chain combines TRBV27 with TRBJ1-5, with a tentative D call TRBD1 (6 bases). The germline gives CDR1 MNHEY, CDR2 SMNVEV (reference sequence). CDR3 size: 15 residues. Trimming left V 6 bases short and J 2 bases short, with 14 bases between. The CDR3 reads CASSLNRVGNQPQHF. The CDR3 DNA reads as TGTGCCAGCAGCCTAAACAGGGTGGGCAATCAGCCCCAGCATTTT.

The V and J genes are TRBV21-1 and TRBJ1-6; the table's D call TRBD1 went unverified against the DNA. TRBV21-1 is shown as a pseudogene. This CDR3 comprises 16 residues. This CDR3 is CASSTSDRREHSPLHF. In DNA form, the CDR3 reads TGTGCCAGCAGCACATCGGACAGGCGTGAGCATTCACCCCTCCACTTT.